This T cell receptor (beta chain) was identified during a study of blood T cell repertoires in COVID-19. After removal of 6 bases from V and 5 bases from J, the junction contained 8 bases not matched to a gene. Germline lookup yields CDR1 SQVTM and CDR2 ANQGSEA. The CDR3 runs to 14 residues. The authors' processing: Estimates of nucleated cell counts were drawn from the amplification of reference gene primers. Generated by immunoSEQ multiplex PCR, the TCRdb table keeps only in-frame clones and is missing some. V and J calls and clone size are as listed in that table; D and trimming were resolved from the DNA. The table lists about 94,000 clones, around 74% of them singletons.

Sequenced material: peripheral blood. The TCR comes from a man aged 70-80 years with COVID-19, enrolled during active disease. This chain uses TRBV29-1 with TRBJ2-2, with 8 bases identical to TRBD1. The CDR3 DNA sequence: TGCAGCGTATCGAGGACAGGGAAGACCGGGGAGCTGTTTTTT. It yields the protein CSVSRTGKTGELFF.